Below, one T cell receptor beta chain is given with its context. The germline V and J ends were trimmed by 7 bases and 5 bases, with 11 bases remaining between them. This CDR3 comprises 13 residues. Germline CDR1 reads MNHEY; CDR2 reads SVGAGI. These data belong to a study of blood T cell repertoires in COVID-19. Authors' analysis steps: Quantification of nucleated cells was approximated via reference gene primer amplification. Some clones are missing from TCRdb's copy, which holds only in-frame ones; the method was immunoSEQ multiplex PCR. The D gene and trimming were derived from the DNA, and the V and J assignments and clone size from that table. The data hold tens of thousands of clones, with around 83% observed a single time.

J is TRBJ2-2 and V is TRBV6-5, with a weak D call TRBD1 (6 bases). The receptor comes from a man aged 45-65 years with active COVID-19. The sequenced sample was peripheral blood. The CDR3 DNA reads TGTGCCAGCACCCCACAGGGAACCGGGGAGCTGTTTTTT. Protein sequence: CASTPQGTGELFF.